The 14 T cell receptor beta chains given below trace back to one sample, sequenced in a study of T cell responses to AZD1222 COVID-19 vaccine. TCRdb keeps only in-frame clones here, not all; method: immunoSEQ multiplex PCR. This table holds approximately 150,000 clones, 90% found once. Material: peripheral blood, obtained 28 days after the second dose of the MenACWY control vaccine. The receptors originated from an adult who received the MenACWY meningococcal vaccine as a control.

The chain uses TRBV2 and TRBJ1-1, with D perhaps TRBD1 (5 bases). In germline, CDR1 is SNHLY, CDR2 FYNNEI. The CDR3 has 12 amino acids. Deletions cut 5 bases from V and 5 bases from J, with 9 bases between. The CDR3 coding sequence is TGTGCCAGCAGTCAAGAGGGGACTGAAGCTTTCTTT. It translates to CASSQEGTEAFF.

The chain has TRBV28 and TRBJ2-1; D may match TRBD1 or TRBD2 (6 bases each). The CDR3 runs 13 residues. Trimming cost V 8 bases and J 7 bases, with 15 bases left between them. CDR1 MDHEN and CDR2 SYDVKM come from the germline V gene. The DNA of the CDR3 is TGTGCCAGCTTAGGGGGGCCCGAGAATGAGCAGTTCTTC. The encoded protein is CASLGGPENEQFF. The whole variable domain, remainder taken from reference TRBV28 and TRBJ2-1, is DVKVTQSSRYLVKRTGEKVFLECVQDMDHENMFWYRQDPGLGLRLIYFSYDVKMKEKGDIPEGYSVSREKKERFSLILESASTNQTSMYLCASLGGPENEQFFGPGTRLTVL.

The sample holds a few counts of this clone. V gene TRBV28 combines with J gene TRBJ2-2; D uncertain. The CDR3 length is 15 residues. The V end was cut by 3 bases, the J end by 2 bases, with 10 bases between. Per germline, CDR1 MDHEN and CDR2 SYDVKM. In DNA form, the CDR3 reads TGTGCCAGCAGTTTTCGGCTACCAAACACCGGGGAGCTGTTTTTT. Protein sequence: CASSFRLPNTGELFF.

CDR3 protein: CASSLDLQGLYGYTF. CDR3 in DNA: TGTGCCAGCAGCTTAGATCTGCAGGGGCTTTATGGCTACACCTTC. The V gene is TRBV11-2, the J gene TRBJ1-2, with D possibly TRBD1 on 6 matching bases. The CDR3 contains 15 residues. Germline CDR1 SGHAT, CDR2 FQNNGV. Trimming removed 0 bases at V and 5 bases at J, with 13 bases between.

The V gene is TRBV5-1, the J gene TRBJ2-2; D ambiguous. Trimming pared 0 bases from V and 3 bases from J, leaving 9 bases between. CDR1 is SGHRS, CDR2 YFSETQ, per germline. The CDR3 spans 15 residues. CDR3 residues: CASSLGTIYTGELFF. CDR3 in DNA: TGCGCCAGCAGCTTGGGAACTATCTACACCGGGGAGCTGTTTTTT.

The chain recombines TRBV5-1 with TRBJ1-3; 7 bases map to TRBD1. Per the germline V gene, CDR1 is SGHRS and CDR2 is YFSETQ. This CDR3 is 15 amino acids long. V dropped 2 bases and J dropped 1; count of bases not matched to a gene: 3. The CDR3 nucleotides read TGCGCCAGCAGCTTCGGGACAGTTTCTGGAAACACCATATATTTT. Protein product: CASSFGTVSGNTIYF.

The chain joins TRBV27 to TRBJ1-6; perhaps TRBD1 as D (6 bases). The CDR3 spans 16 residues. The germline CDR1 and CDR2 sequences are MNHEY and SMNVEV (reference sequence). Trimming took off 6 bases at V and 10 bases at J, with 22 bases between the two ends. The CDR3 protein is CASSQRPAGVDSPLHF. DNA for the CDR3: TGTGCCAGCAGCCAACGTCCGGCAGGGGTAGACTCACCCCTCCACTTT.

The CDR3 spells CAISETWTAQNTGELFF. The CDR3 DNA reads as TGTGCCATCAGTGAGACTTGGACTGCCCAGAACACCGGGGAGCTGTTTTTT. The chain is built from TRBV10-3 and TRBJ2-2; weak D call: TRBD2 (5 bases). Germline CDR1 reads ENHRY; CDR2 reads SYGVKD. CDR3 length: 17 amino acids. V lost 2 bases, J lost 1 base, and 14 bases lay in between.

This chain joins TRBV21-1 and TRBJ2-2; the DNA was not compared with TRBD1, the D call given in the table. TRBV21-1 is described as a pseudogene. The CDR3 covers 15 residues. CDR3 loop: CASSGGGACPGELFF. CDR3 nucleotides: TGTGCCAGCAGCGGAGGGGGCGCTTGCCCCGGGGAGCTGTTTTTT.

The chain uses TRBV5-1 and TRBJ2-1; TRBD2 agrees at 9 bases. CDR1 is SGHRS and CDR2 is YFSETQ in the germline V gene. The CDR3 covers 15 residues. V gave up 3 bases and J gave up 8 bases; unmatched junction bases: 9. CDR3 DNA sequence: TGCGCCAGCAGCTACCTAGCGGGGTCTGTGGATGAGCAGTTCTTC. Amino acid sequence: CASSYLAGSVDEQFF.

The V and J genes are TRBV5-4 and TRBJ2-7, with TRBD1 identical over 8 bases. Per germline, CDR1 SGHNT and CDR2 YYREEE (reference sequence). This CDR3 has 17 residues. Trimming cost V 5 bases and J 4 bases; bases outside gene matches: 17. In DNA form, the CDR3 reads TGTGCCAGCAGTGCCGGGACAGGCCCACTTTCCGTTTACGAGCAGTACTTC. The encoded protein is CASSAGTGPLSVYEQYF.

The CDR3 region is CASSQFRLAEETQYF. The CDR3 nucleotides read TGTGCCAGCAGCCAATTTCGCCTAGCGGAAGAGACCCAGTACTTC. The chain combines TRBV14 with TRBJ2-5, with TRBD2 matching over 7 bases. The ends lost 2 bases at V and 3 bases at J; junction bases unmatched: 6. The CDR3 has 15 amino acids. Germline lookup yields CDR1 SGHDN and CDR2 FVKESK.

V gene TRBV7-9 combines with J gene TRBJ2-1, with D hard to call. The CDR3 has 14 amino acids. The germline gives CDR1 SEHNR, CDR2 FQNEAQ (reference sequence). Trimming pared 2 bases from V and 7 bases from J, leaving 12 bases between. The CDR3 region is CASSLRTEPNEQFF. The CDR3 DNA follows: TGTGCCAGCAGCTTAAGGACCGAACCTAATGAGCAGTTCTTC.

The chain recombines TRBV7-8 with TRBJ2-3; D not certain. V lost 5 bases and J lost 4, with 7 bases in between. CDR1 and CDR2 (germline): SGHVS, FQNEAQ. CDR3 length: 12 residues. For the CDR3, the DNA is TGTGCCAGCAGCCTTTTCGCAGATACGCAGTATTTT. The encoded protein is CASSLFADTQYF.